This T cell receptor beta chain stems from a study of cytomegalovirus exposure and HLA in healthy donors. Germline V gives CDR1 SEHNR, CDR2 FQNEAQ (reference sequence). This CDR3 has 12 amino acids. The V end was cut by 6 bases, the J end by 3 bases, with 9 bases between. As concerns this clone: Other nucleotide sequences from this sample produce the same CDR3.

The PCR made use of 60 Vbeta and 13 Jbeta primers. Libraries were prepared by immunoSEQ multiplex PCR; TCRdb keeps only in-frame clonotypes and omits some of them. The sample has over 130,000 clones; roughly 83% are singletons. The sequence was collected from a human donor in good health. This chain connects TRBV7-9 to TRBJ2-7; no firm D call. Sequenced material: PBMCs. CDR3 in amino acids: CASSPGGYEQYF. DNA for the CDR3: TGTGCCAGCAGTCCCGGTGGCTACGAGCAGTACTTC.